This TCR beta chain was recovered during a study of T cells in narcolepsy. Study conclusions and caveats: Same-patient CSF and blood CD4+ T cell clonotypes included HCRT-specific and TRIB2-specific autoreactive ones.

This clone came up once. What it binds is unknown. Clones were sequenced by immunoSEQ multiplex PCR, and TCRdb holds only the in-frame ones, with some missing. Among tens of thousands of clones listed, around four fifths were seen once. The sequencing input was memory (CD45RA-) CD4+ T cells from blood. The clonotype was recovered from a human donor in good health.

The CDR3 reads CASSFLYRANEKLFF. In DNA, the CDR3 is TGTGCCAGCAGTTTCCTCTATCGGGCTAATGAAAAACTGTTTTTT. The V gene is TRBV27, the J gene TRBJ1-4, with D unclear. The V end lost 3 bases, the J end lost 3 bases, and 11 bases lay between the germline ends. Germline CDR1 MNHEY, CDR2 SMNVEV (reference sequence). CDR3 length: 15 amino acids.